This note documents a single TCR beta chain sequence. It lacks a known antigen. Base qualities were left out, and no much larger clone turns up one base away. This sample was taken from a study of blood T cells in healthy people across ages (dated by TCRdb to between 2015 and 2017). Broadly, across the study: In model experiments, template switching captured roughly one uniquely barcoded TCR beta cDNA molecule for every two T cells. For two donors (one aged 18 to 30 and one aged 80 or older), the study analyzed two additional independent replicas of 1 million unique cDNA reads from the same blood draw. Donors of different ages were randomly distributed across sequencing lanes to avoid experimental bias. Using deep sequencing normalized with unique cDNA molecular identifiers, the study measured how TCR beta repertoire diversity changes with age. The donors were split into four age groups: young (average 16 years), middle-aged (about 40), aged (over 55) and long-lived (82).

Donors were roughly 40 systemically healthy Caucasian individuals from Russia aged roughly 6 to 95 years. Each donor gave 8 to 10 milliliters of peripheral blood, drawn into EDTA-treated Vacutainer tubes. Ficoll-Paque density-gradient centrifugation was used to isolate PBMCs, with at least 7 million per sample. Total RNA was extracted from PBMCs with Trizol reagent, with at least 5.5 micrograms obtained per sample. The percentages of naive CD45RAhigh/CD27high T cells were determined by flow cytometry on a PBMC aliquot from every donor. Study-wide conclusions, independent of this receptor: Donor CMV infection status was unknown, potentially confounding age-related changes in expanded clonotypes. As age increased, observed TCR beta diversity per million T cells dropped in a roughly linear way, and a significant reduction was already evident by age 40. Conclusive comparison of naive and antigen-experienced compartments was prevented by the profiling of bulk unsorted PBMCs. Total diversity estimates from one million sequenced T cells were considered lower bounds and underestimates. There was a strong correlation between observed TCR beta diversity and the percentage of naive T cells measured by flow cytometry. Compared with the aged group, the long-lived group had more naive CD4+ T cells, fewer expanded clones and increased TCR diversity, a pattern suggesting age selection.

As encoded in the germline V gene, CDR1 is SGHAT while CDR2 is FQNNGV. The CDR3 sequence holds 12 residues, the cysteine and phenylalanine included. Solely the CDR3 DNA is kept, with 36 bases framed from the first base. The V end loses 4 bases and the J end loses 3 bases, and a stretch of 7 bases separates them. Library construction relied on 5' RACE. For sequencing, an Illumina HiSeq 2500 was employed. A second roughly 7 to 11 cycle PCR used a sample-barcoded 5' primer and a J-beta primer mix. A template-switch 5' adaptor carrying 12 random nucleotides introduced a unique molecular identifier onto each TCR beta cDNA molecule. Each sample yielded at least 2.5 million CDR3-containing paired-end reads. The Mint cDNA synthesis kit, primed by a TRBC-specific oligonucleotide, was used to synthesize first-strand cDNA from all RNA. Following uracil-DNA glycosylase treatment, all cDNA underwent a first 18-cycle PCR with the universal primers M1SS and BC2_uni_R. For the original study's pipeline: For normalization, 1 million high-quality reads, each with a distinct molecular identifier, were randomly selected from each sample. Instead of being binned into consensus sequences, reads with shared molecular identifiers were discarded. CDR3 identification, clonotype clustering and error correction used MiTCR with a Q25 quality threshold and the strictest error-elimination algorithm. A nonparametric unseen species model with Euler transformation was used to estimate lower-bound total TCR beta diversity. Using fastp trimming at Q25 and MiXCR clonotype assembly, TCRdb reanalyzed the public sequencing data and kept in-frame beta chains. Every CDR3 protein is listed once, alongside the most common genes and DNA of its rows. TCRdb, rather than the study authors, made the V and J calls. In all, the sample holds 650,000 or so distinct CDR3 sequences, and more than 45% of those were seen once. Roughly 14% of the sample is in the top ten clones.

Recombination linked TRBV11-2 to TRBJ2-7; confidence is insufficient to name the D gene. The source material was blood. This receptor was taken from a woman older than 75 in good health. The CDR3 here reads CASSYLSYEQYF. The DNA sequence follows: TGTGCCAGCAGCTATCTGAGCTACGAGCAGTACTTC. This CDR3, with the reference TRBV11-2 and TRBJ2-7 proteins standing in past its ends, gives the full variable domain EAGVAQSPRYKIIEKRQSVAFWCNPISGHATLYWYQQILGQGPKLLIQFQNNGVVDDSQLPKDRFSAERLKGVDSTLKIQPAKLEDSAVYLCASSYLSYEQYFGPGTRLTVT.